This TCR beta chain was documented in a study of patients and donors after allogeneic stem cell transplantation. TCRdb re-called the RT-PCR reads through MiXCR, storing one row per CDR3 protein. The sample comprises 800,000 to 1,000,000 distinct CDR3 sequences, about a sixth of which are singletons, and approximately 5.9% rests with the top ten. CDR1 and CDR2 from the germline V gene are SNHLY and FYNNEI. Trimming cost V 7 bases and J 0 bases, with 10 bases left between them. This CDR3 has 14 amino acids. The chain links TRBV2 to TRBJ1-3; possibly TRBD1 for D (5 bases). The clonotype was recovered from a human donor who was either an allogeneic HSCT recipient or a stem cell or donor lymphocyte infusion donor (not recorded which). It is not recorded whose cells these are; they may come from a transplant donor. Sequencing input: blood, either unsorted or a sorted T cell fraction (not recorded which). The CDR3, as DNA: TGTGCCAGCAAGGGCAGGGACTCTGGAAACACCATATATTTT. Its protein is CASKGRDSGNTIYF.